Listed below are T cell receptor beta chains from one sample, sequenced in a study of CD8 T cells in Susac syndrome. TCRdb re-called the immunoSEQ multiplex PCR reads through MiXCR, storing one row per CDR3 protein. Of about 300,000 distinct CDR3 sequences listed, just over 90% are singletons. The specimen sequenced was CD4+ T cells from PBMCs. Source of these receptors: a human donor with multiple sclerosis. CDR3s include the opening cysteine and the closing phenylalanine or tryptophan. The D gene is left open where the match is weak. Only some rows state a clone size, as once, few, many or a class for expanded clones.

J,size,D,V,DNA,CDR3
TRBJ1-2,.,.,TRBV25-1,TGTGCCAGCAGTGAATTTGGGGGCCACTATGGCTACACCTTC,CASSEFGGHYGYTF
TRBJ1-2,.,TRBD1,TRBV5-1,TGCGCCAGCAGCTTGGGGGACAGGTTACTTAACTATGGCTACACCTTC,CASSLGDRLLNYGYTF
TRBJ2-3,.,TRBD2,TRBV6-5,TGTGCCAGCAGTTACGACCCCACTAGCGGGAGTCTCATTTTGGCCGCAGATACGCAGTATTTT,CASSYDPTSGSLILAADTQYF
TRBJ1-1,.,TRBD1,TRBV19,TGTGCCAGTACCGCTGGACAGGACATGAACACTGAAGCTTTCTTT,CASTAGQDMNTEAFF
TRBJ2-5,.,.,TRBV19,TGTGCCAGTAGAGGTAGCCGGTGGGAGGAGACCCAGTACTTC,CASRGSRWEETQYF
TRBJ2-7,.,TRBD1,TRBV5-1,TGCGCCAGCAGGAGTTTTGGGACAGGGCTCTACGAGCAGTACTTC,CASRSFGTGLYEQYF
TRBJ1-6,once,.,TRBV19,TGTGCCAGTACCGAGATTCCTCGGGATTCACCCCTCCACTTT,CASTEIPRDSPLHF
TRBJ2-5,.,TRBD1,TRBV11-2,TGTGCCAGCAGCCCATTACAGGGGGCTGATGTGACCCAGTACTTC,CASSPLQGADVTQYF
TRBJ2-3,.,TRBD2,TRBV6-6,TGTGCCAGCATGGATAGCGGGAGGGCAGATACGCAGTATTTT,CASMDSGRADTQYF
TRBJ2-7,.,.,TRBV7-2,TGTGCCAGCAGCTCCCCGGGATTGTGGGAGCAGTACTTC,CASSSPGLWEQYF
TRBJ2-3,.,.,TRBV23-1,TGCGCCAGCAGTCAGATTCGGGACTCCACAGATACGCAGTATTTT,CASSQIRDSTDTQYF
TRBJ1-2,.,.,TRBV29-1,TGCAGCATTGTCGGGGCCAGAGGGGACTATGGCTACACCTTC,CSIVGARGDYGYTF
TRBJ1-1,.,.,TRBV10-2,TGCGCCAGCAGTGACGGGCTAGCGATGAACACTGAAGCTTTCTTT,CASSDGLAMNTEAFF
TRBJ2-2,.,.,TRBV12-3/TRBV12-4,TGTGCCAGCAGTTTCAAGAGGGCAGGGACCCGAACCACCGGGGAGCTGTTTTTT,CASSFKRAGTRTTGELFF
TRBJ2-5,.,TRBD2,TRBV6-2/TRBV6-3,TGTGCCAGCAGTTATGTGGGCGGCGGGAGGCGAGAAGAGACCCAGTACTTC,CASSYVGGGRREETQYF
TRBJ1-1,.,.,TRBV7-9,TGTGCCAGCAGCTTAGTGATCGTCGGGATGACTTTCTTT,CASSLVIVGMTFF
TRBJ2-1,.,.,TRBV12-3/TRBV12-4,TGTGCCAGCACTTCAGCGGCCTCGGCAAATGAGCAGTTCTTC,CASTSAASANEQFF
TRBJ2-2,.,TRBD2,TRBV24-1,TGTGCCACCAGATGTCTAGCGGGAGATACCGGGGAGCTGTTTTTT,CATRCLAGDTGELFF
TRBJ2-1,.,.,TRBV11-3,TGTGCCAGCAGCTTTGGACCCCCAGGCTATGAGCAGTTCTTC,CASSFGPPGYEQFF
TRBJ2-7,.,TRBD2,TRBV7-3,TGTGCCAGCAGCCCCCAACGGGGACTAGCGGGGGGGAAGCACATCTACGAGCAGTACTTC,CASSPQRGLAGGKHIYEQYF
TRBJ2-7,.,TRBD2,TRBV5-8,TGTGCCAGCAGCTTGGTTTTTCTAGCGGGGGGTTTCTACGAGCAGTACTTC,CASSLVFLAGGFYEQYF
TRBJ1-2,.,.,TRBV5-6,TGTGCCAGCACCGACCTTAGGGCCGGCTACACCTTC,CASTDLRAGYTF
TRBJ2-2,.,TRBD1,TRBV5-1,TGCGCCAGCAGCTTGATTCCGGGACAGGGAGACACCGGGGAGCTGTTTTTT,CASSLIPGQGDTGELFF
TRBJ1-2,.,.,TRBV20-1,TGCAGTGCTGGGGGGGGGCTTGGTGGCTACACCTTC,CSAGGGLGGYTF
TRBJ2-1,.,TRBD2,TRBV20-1,TGCAGTGCTCCCCGCGGGGGGGCGAGCTACAATGAGCAGTTCTTC,CSAPRGGASYNEQFF
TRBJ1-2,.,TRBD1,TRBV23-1,TGCGCCAGCAGCCAGGACTCTGAAACAGGGGGCGGTAACTATGGCTACACCTTC,CASSQDSETGGGNYGYTF
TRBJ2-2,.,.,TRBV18,TGTGCCAGCTCCCGGGACACCCACAACCCCGGGGAGCTGTTTTTT,CASSRDTHNPGELFF
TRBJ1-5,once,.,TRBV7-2,TGTGCCAGCAGCTTAGGACTGAGAAGCAATCAGCCCCAGCATTTT,CASSLGLRSNQPQHF
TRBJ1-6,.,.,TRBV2,TGTGCCAGCAAGACCCTTAGCTCCTATAATTCACCCCTCCACTTT,CASKTLSSYNSPLHF
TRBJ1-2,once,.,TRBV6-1,TGTGCCAGCAGTGACTGGGGGACCGCGAAAGGATATGGCTACACCTTC,CASSDWGTAKGYGYTF
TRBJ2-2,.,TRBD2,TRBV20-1,TGCAGTGCTACAGGGACTACAAACACCGGGGAGCTGTTTTTT,CSATGTTNTGELFF
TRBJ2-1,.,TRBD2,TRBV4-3,TGCGCCAGCAGCCCCAAGCTAGCGGGAGGGCCGCATGAGCAGTTCTTC,CASSPKLAGGPHEQFF
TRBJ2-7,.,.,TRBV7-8,TGTGCCAGCAGCTTAAGACGGATCTCCTACGAGCAGTACTTC,CASSLRRISYEQYF
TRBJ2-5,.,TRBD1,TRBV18,TGTGCCAGCTCACCCCAACAGGGGCGAGAGACCCAGTACTTC,CASSPQQGRETQYF
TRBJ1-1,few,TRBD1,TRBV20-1,TGCAGTGCTGCAGGGGGGAACACTGAAGCTTTCTTT,CSAAGGNTEAFF
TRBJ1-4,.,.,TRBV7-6,TGTGCCAGCAGCTTAGCCCAGGCAGGCGACTGGAGAGAAAAACTGTTTTTT,CASSLAQAGDWREKLFF